Below, 3 T cell receptor beta chains from the same sample are listed, as sequenced in a study of blood T cell repertoires in COVID-19. Clones were read by immunoSEQ multiplex PCR, and TCRdb kept only the in-frame ones, dropping some. The sample yields approximately 200,000 clones, roughly 88% seen once. The specimen was peripheral blood. The receptor set was obtained from a woman between 25 and 40 years old with acute or convalescent COVID-19.

The rearrangement joins TRBV24-1 to TRBJ2-3; D is perhaps TRBD1 (6 bases). Germline lookup yields CDR1 KGHDR and CDR2 SFDVKD. This CDR3 comprises 12 residues. V gave up 4 bases and J gave up 7 bases, with 8 bases separating them. For the CDR3, the DNA is TGTGCCACCAGTGACGGGACACATACGCAGTATTTT. This encodes CATSDGTHTQYF.

The rearrangement links TRBV6-1 to TRBJ2-2; D gene uncertain. CDR3 size: 14 residues. In germline, CDR1 is MNHNS, CDR2 SASEGT. Trimming took off 2 bases at V and 3 bases at J, with 7 bases between the two ends. CDR3 in DNA: TGTGCCAGCAGTGAACTAGTTCACACCGGGGAGCTGTTTTTT. It translates to CASSELVHTGELFF.

Concerning this clone: The same CDR3 can be traced to other DNA sequences in this sample. V is TRBV10-3 and J is TRBJ2-1; the D gene is possibly TRBD2 (5 bases). The length of the CDR3 is 14 residues. The germline gives CDR1 ENHRY, CDR2 SYGVKD. V lost 2 bases to trimming and J lost 0 bases, with 5 bases between them. DNA for the CDR3: TGTGCCATCAGTGAGACTAGCTCCTACAATGAGCAGTTCTTC. Its translation is CAISETSSYNEQFF.